What follows are 11 T cell receptor beta chains derived from one specimen sequenced in a study of glioma-infiltrating T cells. TCR alpha and beta CDR3 regions were amplified from RNA using iRepertoire nested multiplex PCR. Each CDR3 protein gets one entry after TCRdb re-called the multiplex PCR reads with MiXCR. The repertoire holds roughly 130,000 distinct CDR3 sequences, with 20% to 25% as singletons. Sequenced sample: glioma tissue, nonneoplastic brain tissue, or PBMCs (not recorded which). The source is a human donor with low-grade glioma or glioblastoma, undergoing nonglioma brain surgery, or in good health (not recorded which).

The chain joins TRBV7-7 to TRBJ1-5; D gene unclear. Germline CDR1 SSHAT, CDR2 FNYEAQ (reference sequence). The length of the CDR3 is 15 residues. Trimming cost V 9 bases and J 2 bases, with 17 bases left between them. CDR3 in DNA: TGTGCCAGTAGTCGCCGGGATTTCGGCAATCAGCCCCAGCATTTT. As protein: CASSRRDFGNQPQHF.

This clonotype was seen only a few times. The rearrangement uses TRBV7-6 and TRBJ2-1, with 8 positions matching TRBD2. The CDR3 consists of 16 residues. Looked up from germline, CDR1 is SGHVS and CDR2 is FNYEAQ. V gave up 3 bases and J gave up 1 base; unmatched junction bases: 5. CDR3 DNA sequence: TGTGCCAGCAGCTTCGGGGGGGGCGAATCCTACAATGAGCAGTTCTTC. As protein: CASSFGGGESYNEQFF.

This clonotype was picked up a small number of times. The chain has TRBV7-2 and TRBJ1-6, with D tentatively TRBD1 (5 bases). The V gene's germline CDR1 is SGHTA and CDR2 FQGNSA. V lost 2 bases to trimming and J lost 5 bases, with 13 bases between them. The CDR3 runs to 16 residues. The CDR3 bases are TGTGCCAGCAGCTTAAGGGGCCCGAACGATAATTCACCCCTCCACTTT. Translating gives CASSLRGPNDNSPLHF.

This clonotype was picked up a small number of times. The gene calls are TRBV20-1 and TRBJ2-1, with no clear D. The CDR3 runs to 14 residues. The V gene's germline CDR1 is DFQATT and CDR2 SNEGSKA (reference sequence). The V and J ends lost 3 bases and 0 bases respectively, with 9 bases between them. The CDR3, as DNA: TGCAGTGCTAGGGACCCGAGCTCCTACAATGAGCAGTTCTTC. Translation: CSARDPSSYNEQFF.

This sequence joins TRBV4-1 and TRBJ2-3; D uncertain. The germline CDR1 and CDR2 sequences are MGHRA and YSYEKL. With 0 bases removed from V and 1 base from J, the gap between germline ends came to 5 bases. The CDR3 has 14 residues. As DNA, the CDR3 is TGCGCCAGCAGCCAAGAGAGCGGCACAGATACGCAGTATTTT. This encodes CASSQESGTDTQYF.

The rearrangement links TRBV7-9 to TRBJ2-3, with D possibly TRBD2 on 6 matching bases. The germline gives CDR1 SEHNR, CDR2 FQNEAQ (reference sequence). The CDR3 loop spans 13 amino acids. Trimming shortened V by 11 bases and J by 5 bases, and 17 bases separated the two germline ends. CDR3 coding DNA: TGTGCCGGCCTGCGCGGGGTGGAAGATACGCAGTATTTT. It yields the protein CAGLRGVEDTQYF. Variable domain in full (rest from reference TRBV7-9 and TRBJ2-3): DTGVSQNPRHKITKRGQNVTFRCDPISEHNRLYWYRQTLGQGPEFLTYFQNEAQLEKSRLLSDRFSAERPKGSFSTLEIQRTEQGDSAMYLCAGLRGVEDTQYFGPGTRLTVL.

This clonotype was recorded many times. The rearrangement joins TRBV6-1 to TRBJ2-4, with TRBD1 identical over 9 bases. The CDR3 sequence is 17 residues long. V lost 5 bases, J lost 6 bases, and 14 bases stayed unmatched. CDR1 is MNHNS, CDR2 SASEGT, per germline. CDR3 nucleotide sequence: TGTGCCAGCAGTCTTGGACAGGGGCCCCGGGATGGAAACATTCAGTACTTC. Amino acid sequence: CASSLGQGPRDGNIQYF.

Worth noting for this clonotype: A read error may be the cause here, since a much bigger clone is one base away. The chain carries TRBV28 and TRBJ1-4; no clear D gene. This CDR3 has 14 amino acids. Per the germline V gene, CDR1 is MDHEN and CDR2 is SYDVKM. Trimming left V 6 bases short and J 6 bases short, with 14 bases between. The CDR3 sequence is CASSLLRYYEKLFF. The CDR3 DNA sequence: TGTGCCAGCAGCCTACTTAGGTACTATGAAAAACTGTTTTTT. Using reference TRBV28 and TRBJ1-4 for the parts outside the CDR3, the full variable domain is DVKVTQSSRYLVKRTGEKVFLECVQDMDHENMFWYRQDPGLGLRLIYFSYDVKMKEKGDIPEGYSVSREKKERFSLILESASTNQTSMYLCASSLLRYYEKLFFGSGTQLSVL.

This clonotype was detected ten times or more. This chain joins TRBV20-1 and TRBJ2-5; 11 bases fit TRBD2. The CDR3 covers 17 residues. CDR1 is DFQATT and CDR2 is SNEGSKA in the germline V gene (reference sequence). J was trimmed by 2 bases and V by 0 bases; bases with no gene match: 8. The CDR3 protein is CSARDPWTSGFQETQYF. The DNA for the CDR3 is TGCAGTGCTAGAGATCCCTGGACTAGCGGGTTTCAAGAGACCCAGTACTTC.

The V gene is TRBV6-6, the J gene TRBJ2-7; 11 nucleotides align to TRBD2. This CDR3 is 16 amino acids long. Trimming took 0 bases from V and 2 from J; bases not matched to a gene: 3. Germline lookup yields CDR1 MNHNY and CDR2 SVGAGI (reference sequence). The chain's CDR3 is CASSYSKTSGAYEQYV. For the CDR3, the DNA is TGTGCCAGCAGTTACTCGAAGACTAGCGGGGCCTACGAGCAGTACGTC.

This clonotype was counted a few times. This chain links TRBV20-1 with TRBJ1-2, with a tentative D call TRBD1 (5 bases). This CDR3 spans 13 amino acids. V was trimmed by 1 base and J by 7 bases, leaving 13 bases between them. Germline V gene sequence: CDR1 DFQATT, CDR2 SNEGSKA (reference sequence). This CDR3 is CSARAIQDVGYTF. CDR3 nucleotides: TGCAGTGCTAGAGCAATACAGGACGTTGGCTACACCTTC.